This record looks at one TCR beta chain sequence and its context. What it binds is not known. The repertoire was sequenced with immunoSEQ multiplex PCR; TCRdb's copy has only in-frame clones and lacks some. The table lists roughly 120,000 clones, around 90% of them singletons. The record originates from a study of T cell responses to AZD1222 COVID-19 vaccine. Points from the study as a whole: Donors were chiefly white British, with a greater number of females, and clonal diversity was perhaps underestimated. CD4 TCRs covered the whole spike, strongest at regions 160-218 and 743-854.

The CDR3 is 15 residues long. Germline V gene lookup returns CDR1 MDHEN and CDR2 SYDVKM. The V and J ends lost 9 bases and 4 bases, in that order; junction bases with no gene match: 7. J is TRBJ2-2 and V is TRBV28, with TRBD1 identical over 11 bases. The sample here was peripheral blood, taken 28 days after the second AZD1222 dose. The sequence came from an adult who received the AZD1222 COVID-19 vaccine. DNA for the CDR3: TGTGCCAGTGCCGGGACAGGGGGTACCACCGGGGAGCTGTTTTTT. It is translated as CASAGTGGTTGELFF.